This T cell receptor beta chain came from a study of T-cell memory formation after mild COVID-19. UMIs and sample barcodes were carried by the TCR alpha and TCR beta cDNA libraries that 5'RACE produced using constant-segment primers. TCRdb called the 5' RACE reads again in MiXCR, with one record for every CDR3 protein. The sample shows about 470,000 distinct CDR3 sequences, 25% of them seen only once. This receptor was taken from an adult woman who had mild COVID-19 (a few samples of this study predate the infection). Cell type and time point are not known. Sequencing input: PBMCs or a T cell subset sorted from them (not recorded which).

The CDR3 protein is CASRSGTALRNSPLHF. The CDR3 DNA follows: TGTGCCAGCAGGTCCGGGACCGCTTTGAGGAATTCACCCCTCCACTTT. This chain links TRBV27 with TRBJ1-6; D may be TRBD1 (5 bases). The CDR3 consists of 16 residues. Trimming cost V 6 bases and J 7 bases, with 19 bases left between them. The germline CDR1 and CDR2 sequences are MNHEY and SMNVEV (reference sequence).